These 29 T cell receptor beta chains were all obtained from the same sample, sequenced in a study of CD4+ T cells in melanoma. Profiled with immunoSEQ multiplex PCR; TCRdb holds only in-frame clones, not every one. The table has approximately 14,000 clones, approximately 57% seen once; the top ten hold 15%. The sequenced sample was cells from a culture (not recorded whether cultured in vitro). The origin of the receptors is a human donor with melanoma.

The CDR3, as DNA: TGTGCCAGCTCACCAAGTGCCGGGACAGGGCATAAATACTATGGCTACACCTTC. It is translated as CASSPSAGTGHKYYGYTF. The chain recombines TRBV18 with TRBJ1-2; 9 nucleotides match TRBD1. The CDR3 has 18 amino acids. The junction had 13 bases not matched to a gene; V was cut back by 2 bases and J by 3 bases. Germline V gene sequence: CDR1 KGHSH, CDR2 LQKENI. Drawing the rest from reference TRBV18 and TRBJ1-2, the complete variable domain is NAGVMQNPRHLVRRRGQEARLRCSPMKGHSHVYWYRQLPEEGLKFMVYLQKENIIDESGMPKERFSAEFPKEGPSILRIQQVVRGDSAAYFCASSPSAGTGHKYYGYTFGSGTRLTVV.

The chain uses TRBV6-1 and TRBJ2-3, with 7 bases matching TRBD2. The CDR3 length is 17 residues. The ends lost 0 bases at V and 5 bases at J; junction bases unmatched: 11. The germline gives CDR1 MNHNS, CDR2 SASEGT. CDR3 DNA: TGTGCCAGCAGTGAAGCGCCGTCTAGCGGCGCACTAGATACGCAGTATTTT. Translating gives CASSEAPSSGALDTQYF.

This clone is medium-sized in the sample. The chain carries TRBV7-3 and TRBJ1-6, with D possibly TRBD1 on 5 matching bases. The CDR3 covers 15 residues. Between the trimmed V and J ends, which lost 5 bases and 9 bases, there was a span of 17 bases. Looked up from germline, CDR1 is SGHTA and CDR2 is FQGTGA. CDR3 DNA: TGTGCCAGCAGCCTCAGCGGAGGCGGGGGTTCACCCCTCCACTTT. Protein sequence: CASSLSGGGGSPLHF.

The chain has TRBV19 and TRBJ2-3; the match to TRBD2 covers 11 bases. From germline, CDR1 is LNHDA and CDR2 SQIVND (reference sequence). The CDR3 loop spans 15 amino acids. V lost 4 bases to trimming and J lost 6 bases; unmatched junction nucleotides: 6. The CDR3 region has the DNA TGTGCCAGTAGTAAACTAGCGGGGGTCCCCGATACGCAGTATTTT. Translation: CASSKLAGVPDTQYF.

CDR3 amino acids: CASRAWGSNYGYTF. The DNA of the CDR3 is TGTGCCAGCAGGGCCTGGGGTTCTAACTATGGCTACACCTTC. The chain carries TRBV5-6 and TRBJ1-2; no definite D call. With 5 bases removed from V and 0 bases from J, the gap between germline ends came to 11 bases. CDR1 is SGHDT, CDR2 YYEEEE, per germline. This CDR3 comprises 14 residues. Based on the CDR3 plus reference TRBV5-6 and TRBJ1-2, the full variable domain is DAGVTQSPTHLIKTRGQQVTLRCSPKSGHDTVSWYQQALGQGPQFIFQYYEEEERQRGNFPDRFSGHQFPNYSSELNVNALLLGDSALYLCASRAWGSNYGYTFGSGTRLTVV.

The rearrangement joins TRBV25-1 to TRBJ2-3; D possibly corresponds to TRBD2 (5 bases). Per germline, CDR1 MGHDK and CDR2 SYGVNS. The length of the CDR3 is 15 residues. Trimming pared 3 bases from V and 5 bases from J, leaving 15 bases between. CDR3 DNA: TGTGCCAGCAGTGACTTCCACTTAGGGAGAGATACGCAGTATTTT. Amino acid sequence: CASSDFHLGRDTQYF.

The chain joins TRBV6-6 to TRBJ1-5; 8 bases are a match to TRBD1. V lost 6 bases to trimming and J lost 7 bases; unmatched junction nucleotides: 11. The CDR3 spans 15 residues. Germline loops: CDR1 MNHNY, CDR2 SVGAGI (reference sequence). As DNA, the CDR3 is TGTGCCAGCAGGACTAGCACAGGGGGAGGGCAGCCCCAGCATTTT. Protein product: CASRTSTGGGQPQHF.

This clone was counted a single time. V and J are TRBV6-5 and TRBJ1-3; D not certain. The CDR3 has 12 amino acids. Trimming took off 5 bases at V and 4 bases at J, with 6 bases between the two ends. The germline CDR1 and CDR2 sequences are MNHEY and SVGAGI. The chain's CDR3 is CASSESGNTIYF. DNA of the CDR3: TGTGCCAGCAGTGAATCCGGAAACACCATATATTTT.

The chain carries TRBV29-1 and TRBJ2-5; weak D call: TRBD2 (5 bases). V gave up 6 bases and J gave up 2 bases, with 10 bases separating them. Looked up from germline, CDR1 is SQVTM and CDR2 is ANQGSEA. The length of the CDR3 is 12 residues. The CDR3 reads CSVLSGQETQYF. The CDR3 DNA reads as TGCAGCGTGTTGAGCGGACAAGAGACCCAGTACTTC.

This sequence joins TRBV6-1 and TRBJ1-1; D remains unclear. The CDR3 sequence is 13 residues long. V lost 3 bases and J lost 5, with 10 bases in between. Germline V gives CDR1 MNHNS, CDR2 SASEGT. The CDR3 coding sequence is TGTGCCAGCAGTGACGGGATGCGGACTGAAGCTTTCTTT. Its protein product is CASSDGMRTEAFF.

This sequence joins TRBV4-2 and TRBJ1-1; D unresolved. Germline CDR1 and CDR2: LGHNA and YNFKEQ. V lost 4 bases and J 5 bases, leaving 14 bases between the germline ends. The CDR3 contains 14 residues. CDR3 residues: CASSPSVGVTEAFF. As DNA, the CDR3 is TGTGCCAGCAGCCCCTCAGTTGGGGTTACTGAAGCTTTCTTT.

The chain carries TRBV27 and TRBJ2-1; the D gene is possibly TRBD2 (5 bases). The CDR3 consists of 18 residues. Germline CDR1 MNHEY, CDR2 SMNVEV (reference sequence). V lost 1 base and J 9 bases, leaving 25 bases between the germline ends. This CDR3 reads CASSLFGVDSGIGGEQFF. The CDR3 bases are TGTGCCAGCAGTTTATTTGGCGTCGACTCCGGGATCGGCGGTGAGCAGTTCTTC.

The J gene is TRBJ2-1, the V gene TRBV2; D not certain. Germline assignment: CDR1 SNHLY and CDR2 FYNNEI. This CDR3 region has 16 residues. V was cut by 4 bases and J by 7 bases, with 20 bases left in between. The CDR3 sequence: CASSGPETTERNEQFF. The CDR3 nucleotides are TGTGCCAGCAGTGGCCCAGAAACCACGGAGAGAAATGAGCAGTTCTTC.

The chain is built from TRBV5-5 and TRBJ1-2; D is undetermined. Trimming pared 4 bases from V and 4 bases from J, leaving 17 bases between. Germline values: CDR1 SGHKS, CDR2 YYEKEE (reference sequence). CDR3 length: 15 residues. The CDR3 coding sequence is TGTGCCAGCAGCGGGATCTGGGCCGGGAGCTATGGCTACACCTTC. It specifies CASSGIWAGSYGYTF.

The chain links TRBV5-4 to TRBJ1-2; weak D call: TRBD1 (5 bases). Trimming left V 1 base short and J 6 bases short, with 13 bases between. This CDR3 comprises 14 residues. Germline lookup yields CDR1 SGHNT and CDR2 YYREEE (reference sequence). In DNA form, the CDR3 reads TGTGCCAGCAGCTTGCAGGGCCGTCCGGATGGCTACACCTTC. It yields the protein CASSLQGRPDGYTF.

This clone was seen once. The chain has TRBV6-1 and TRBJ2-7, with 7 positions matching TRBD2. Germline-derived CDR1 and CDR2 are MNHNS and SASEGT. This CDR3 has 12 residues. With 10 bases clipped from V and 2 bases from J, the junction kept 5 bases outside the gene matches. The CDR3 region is CAKELATYEQYF. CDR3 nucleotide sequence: TGTGCCAAAGAACTAGCGACCTACGAGCAGTACTTC.

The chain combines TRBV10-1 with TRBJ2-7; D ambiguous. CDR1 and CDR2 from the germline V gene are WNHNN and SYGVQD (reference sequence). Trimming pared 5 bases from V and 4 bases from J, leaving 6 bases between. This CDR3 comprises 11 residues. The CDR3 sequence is CASSTGYEQYF. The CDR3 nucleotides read TGCGCCAGCAGTACTGGTTACGAGCAGTACTTC.

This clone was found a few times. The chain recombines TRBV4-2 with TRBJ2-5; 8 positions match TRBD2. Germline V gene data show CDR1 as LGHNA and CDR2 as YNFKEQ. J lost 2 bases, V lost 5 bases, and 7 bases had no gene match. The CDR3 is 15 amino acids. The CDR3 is CASSWPGTRQETQYF. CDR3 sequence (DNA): TGTGCCAGCAGCTGGCCCGGGACTAGACAAGAGACCCAGTACTTC.

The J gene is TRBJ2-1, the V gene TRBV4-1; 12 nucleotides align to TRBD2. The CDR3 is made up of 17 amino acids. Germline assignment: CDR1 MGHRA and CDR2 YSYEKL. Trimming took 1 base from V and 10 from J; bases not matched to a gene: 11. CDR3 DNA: TGCGCCAGCAGCCAAGGGGGCTCTAGCGGGGGGGCTCGGGAGCAGTTCTTC. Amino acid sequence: CASSQGGSSGGAREQFF.

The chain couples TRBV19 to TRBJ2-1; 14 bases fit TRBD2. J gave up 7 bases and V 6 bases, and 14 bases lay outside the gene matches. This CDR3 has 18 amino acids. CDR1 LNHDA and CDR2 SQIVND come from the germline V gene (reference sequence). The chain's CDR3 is CASSFGLAGGSFGNEQFF. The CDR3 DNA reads TGTGCCAGTAGCTTCGGACTAGCGGGGGGAAGTTTCGGGAATGAGCAGTTCTTC.

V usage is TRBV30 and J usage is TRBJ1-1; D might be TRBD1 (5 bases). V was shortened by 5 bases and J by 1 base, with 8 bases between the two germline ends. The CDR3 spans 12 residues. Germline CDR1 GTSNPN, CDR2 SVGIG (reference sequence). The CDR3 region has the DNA TGTGCCTGGCGGGGGAGGAACACTGAAGCTTTCTTT. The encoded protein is CAWRGRNTEAFF.

The CDR3 loop is CASSPGVSGISNQPQHF. In nucleotides, the CDR3 is TGTGCCAGCTCACCCGGCGTATCAGGAATCTCCAATCAGCCCCAGCATTTT. The rearrangement uses TRBV18 and TRBJ1-5; no clear D. The germline V and J ends were trimmed by 3 bases and 3 bases, with 18 bases remaining between them. The CDR3 covers 17 residues. Germline CDR1 and CDR2: KGHSH and LQKENI.

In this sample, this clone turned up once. The CDR3 nucleotides read TGTGCTAGTGGTTTGAGACACACTGAAGCTTTCTTT. This gives the protein CASGLRHTEAFF. This chain connects TRBV12-5 to TRBJ1-1; no reliable D call. CDR3 length: 12 amino acids. The germline V gene encodes CDR1 LGHNT and CDR2 FRNRAP. The V and J ends lost 2 bases and 3 bases respectively, with 4 bases between them.

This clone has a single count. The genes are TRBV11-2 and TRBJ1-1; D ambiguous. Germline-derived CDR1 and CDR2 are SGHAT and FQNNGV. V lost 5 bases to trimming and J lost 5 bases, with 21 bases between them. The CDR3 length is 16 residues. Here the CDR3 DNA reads TGTGCCAGCAGCAGCCGTTCCGGGCCCCCTGAGACTGAAGCTTTCTTT. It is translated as CASSSRSGPPETEAFF.

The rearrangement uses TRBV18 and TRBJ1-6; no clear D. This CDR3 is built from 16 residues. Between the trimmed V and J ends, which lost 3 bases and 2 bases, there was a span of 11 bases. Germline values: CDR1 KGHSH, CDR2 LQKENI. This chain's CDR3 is CASSPLAVAYNSPLHF. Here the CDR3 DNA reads TGTGCCAGCTCACCCTTGGCGGTAGCCTATAATTCACCCCTCCACTTT.

The CDR3: CASSQEGGLARQETQYF. The CDR3 DNA follows: TGTGCCAGCAGCCAAGAGGGGGGACTAGCGAGACAAGAGACCCAGTACTTC. The V and J genes are TRBV14 and TRBJ2-5; 10 nucleotides line up with TRBD2. Trimming cost V 0 bases and J 2 bases; bases outside gene matches: 6. Germline CDR1 is SGHDN and CDR2 is FVKESK. The CDR3 extends over 17 amino acids.

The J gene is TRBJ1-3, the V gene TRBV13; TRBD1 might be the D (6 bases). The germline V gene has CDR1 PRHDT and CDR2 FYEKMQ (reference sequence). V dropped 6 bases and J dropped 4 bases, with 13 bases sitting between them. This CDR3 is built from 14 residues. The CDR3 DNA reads TGTGCCAGCAGGCTTACAGGGTCAGGAAACACCATATATTTT. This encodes CASRLTGSGNTIYF.

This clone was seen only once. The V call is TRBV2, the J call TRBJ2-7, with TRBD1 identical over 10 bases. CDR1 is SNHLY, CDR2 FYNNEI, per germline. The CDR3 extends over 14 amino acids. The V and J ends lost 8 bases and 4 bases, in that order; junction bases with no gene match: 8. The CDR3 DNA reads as TGTGCCAGCGTCCGGGACAGGGGCTTATACGAGCAGTACTTC. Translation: CASVRDRGLYEQYF.

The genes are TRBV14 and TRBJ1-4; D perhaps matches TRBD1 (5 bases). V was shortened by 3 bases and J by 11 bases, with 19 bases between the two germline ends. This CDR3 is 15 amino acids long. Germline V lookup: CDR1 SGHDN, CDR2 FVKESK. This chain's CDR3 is CASSHFLAGSGKLFF. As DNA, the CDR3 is TGTGCCAGCAGCCATTTTCTGGCAGGGTCTGGGAAACTGTTTTTT.